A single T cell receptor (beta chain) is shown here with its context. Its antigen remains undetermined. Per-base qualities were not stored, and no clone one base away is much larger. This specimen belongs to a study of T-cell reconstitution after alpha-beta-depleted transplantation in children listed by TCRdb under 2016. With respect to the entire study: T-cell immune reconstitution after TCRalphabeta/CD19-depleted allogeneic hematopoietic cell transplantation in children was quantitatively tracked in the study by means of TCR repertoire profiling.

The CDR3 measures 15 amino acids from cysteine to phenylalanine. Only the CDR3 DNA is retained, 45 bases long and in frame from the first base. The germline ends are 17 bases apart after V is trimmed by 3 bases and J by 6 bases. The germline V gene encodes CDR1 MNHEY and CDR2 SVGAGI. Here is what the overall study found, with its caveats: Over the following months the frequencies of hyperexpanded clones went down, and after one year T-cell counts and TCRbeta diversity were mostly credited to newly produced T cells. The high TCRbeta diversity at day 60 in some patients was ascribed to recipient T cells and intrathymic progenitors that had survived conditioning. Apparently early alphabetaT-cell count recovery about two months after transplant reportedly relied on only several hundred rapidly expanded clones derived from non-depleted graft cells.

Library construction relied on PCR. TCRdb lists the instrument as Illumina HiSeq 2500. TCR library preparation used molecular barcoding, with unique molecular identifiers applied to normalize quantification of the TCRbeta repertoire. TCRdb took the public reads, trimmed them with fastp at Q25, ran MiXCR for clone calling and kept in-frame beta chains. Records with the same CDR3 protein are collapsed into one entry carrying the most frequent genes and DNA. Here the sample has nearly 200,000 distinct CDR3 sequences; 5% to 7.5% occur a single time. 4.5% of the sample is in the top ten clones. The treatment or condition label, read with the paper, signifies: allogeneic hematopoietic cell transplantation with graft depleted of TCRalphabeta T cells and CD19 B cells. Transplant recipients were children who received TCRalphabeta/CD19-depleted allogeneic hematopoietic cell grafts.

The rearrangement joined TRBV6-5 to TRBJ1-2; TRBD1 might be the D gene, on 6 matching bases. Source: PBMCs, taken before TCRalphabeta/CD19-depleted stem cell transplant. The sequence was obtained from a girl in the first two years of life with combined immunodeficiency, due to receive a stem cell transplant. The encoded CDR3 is CASSYTDRSPDGYTF. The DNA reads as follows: TGTGCCAGCAGTTATACCGACAGGTCCCCCGATGGCTACACCTTC.